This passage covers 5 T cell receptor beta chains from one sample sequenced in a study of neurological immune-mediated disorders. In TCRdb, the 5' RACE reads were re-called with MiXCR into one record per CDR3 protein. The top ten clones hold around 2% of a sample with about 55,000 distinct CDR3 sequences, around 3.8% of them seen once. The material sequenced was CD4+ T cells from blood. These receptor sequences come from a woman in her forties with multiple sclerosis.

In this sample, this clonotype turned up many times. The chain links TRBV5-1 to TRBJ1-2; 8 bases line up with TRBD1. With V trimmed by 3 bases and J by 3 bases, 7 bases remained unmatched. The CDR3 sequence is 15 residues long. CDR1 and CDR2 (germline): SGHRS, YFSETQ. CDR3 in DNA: TGCGCCAGCAGCTCGTCCGGACAGGGAGACTATGGCTACACCTTC. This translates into CASSSSGQGDYGYTF.

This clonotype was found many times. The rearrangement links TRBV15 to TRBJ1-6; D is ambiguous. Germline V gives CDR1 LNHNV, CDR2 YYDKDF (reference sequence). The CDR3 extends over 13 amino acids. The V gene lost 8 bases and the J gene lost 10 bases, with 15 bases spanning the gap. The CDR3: CATGVSVISPLHF. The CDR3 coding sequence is TGTGCCACCGGGGTATCCGTGATCTCACCCCTCCACTTT.

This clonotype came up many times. The CDR3 is CASSVRPGQENTGELFF. The CDR3 DNA reads as TGTGCCAGCAGCGTGCGGCCGGGACAGGAGAACACCGGGGAGCTGTTTTTT. The rearrangement links TRBV7-8 to TRBJ2-2; 8 nucleotides line up with TRBD1. Germline values: CDR1 SGHVS, CDR2 FQNEAQ. This CDR3 has 17 residues. With V trimmed by 5 bases and J by 1 base, 9 bases remained unmatched.

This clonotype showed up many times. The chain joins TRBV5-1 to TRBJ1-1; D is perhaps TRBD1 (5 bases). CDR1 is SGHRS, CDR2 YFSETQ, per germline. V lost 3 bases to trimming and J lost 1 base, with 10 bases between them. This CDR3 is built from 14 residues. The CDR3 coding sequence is TGCGCCAGCAGCTCAGGGTGGGCGAACACTGAAGCTTTCTTT. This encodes CASSSGWANTEAFF.

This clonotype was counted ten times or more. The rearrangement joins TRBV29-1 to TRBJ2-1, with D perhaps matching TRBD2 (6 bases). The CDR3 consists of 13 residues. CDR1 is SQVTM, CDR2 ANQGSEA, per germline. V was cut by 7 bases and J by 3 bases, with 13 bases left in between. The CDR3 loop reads CSANRGFYNEQFF. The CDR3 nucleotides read TGCAGCGCAAATCGGGGGTTCTACAATGAGCAGTTCTTC.